Below are 6 T cell receptor beta chains sequenced from a single sample in a study of blood T cell repertoires in COVID-19. Repertoires were generated with immunoSEQ multiplex PCR, while TCRdb's copy carries only in-frame clones and drops some. This sample has 82,000 or so clones, with roughly 91% found just once. The sequenced sample consisted of PBMCs or T cells enriched from blood (not recorded which). The receptors originated from a woman between 50 and 59 years old with acute COVID-19.

This rearrangement joins TRBV5-4 to TRBJ1-3, with D unclear. CDR1 and CDR2 (germline): SGHNT, YYREEE (reference sequence). This CDR3 contains 14 residues. V shed 0 bases and J shed 2 bases, with 6 bases lying between them. The CDR3 here is CASSLASAGNTIYF. The CDR3, as DNA: TGTGCCAGCAGCTTGGCCAGTGCTGGAAACACCATATATTTT. Full variable domain (outside the CDR3, taken from reference TRBV5-4 and TRBJ1-3): ETGVTQSPTHLIKTRGQQVTLRCSSQSGHNTVSWYQQALGQGPQFIFQYYREEENGRGNFPPRFSGLQFPNYSSELNVNALELDDSALYLCASSLASAGNTIYFGEGSWLTVV.

The J gene is TRBJ2-2, the V gene TRBV7-3, with 11 bases lining up with TRBD2. The V gene end was trimmed by 4 bases and the J gene end by 5 bases; junction bases not matched to a gene: 6. Germline V lookup: CDR1 SGHTA, CDR2 FQGTGA. This CDR3 has 16 residues. Here the CDR3 reads CASSSLAGVGTGELFF. The CDR3 DNA follows: TGTGCCAGCAGCTCACTAGCGGGAGTTGGTACCGGGGAGCTGTTTTTT.

The gene calls are TRBV28 and TRBJ1-1, with D possibly TRBD1 on 6 matching bases. Trimming removed 3 bases at V and 5 bases at J, with 13 bases between. Germline CDR1 is MDHEN and CDR2 is SYDVKM. The CDR3 spans 14 residues. CDR3 nucleotides: TGTGCCAGCAGTTTGTACAGGGAGGGGACTGAAGCTTTCTTT. Encoded protein: CASSLYREGTEAFF.

The V call is TRBV24-1, the J call TRBJ2-1; 8 bases agree with TRBD2. This CDR3 has 16 residues. After removal of 4 bases from V and 4 bases from J, the junction contained 8 bases not matched to a gene. Germline V CDR1 and CDR2: KGHDR, SFDVKD. The DNA of the CDR3 is TGTGCCACCAGTGACGCCGGGACTAGTTTTTACAATGAGCAGTTCTTC. This codes for CATSDAGTSFYNEQFF.

The chain is built from TRBV10-3 and TRBJ2-7; 7 nucleotides align to TRBD2. The CDR3 spans 16 residues. In germline, CDR1 is ENHRY, CDR2 SYGVKD. J lost 2 bases, V lost 10 bases, and 17 bases had no gene match. The chain's CDR3 is CATDRGDEGNAYEQYF. DNA for the CDR3: TGTGCCACCGACCGGGGGGATGAGGGGAATGCCTACGAGCAGTACTTC.

The chain has TRBV18 and TRBJ2-3, with TRBD2 identical over 14 bases. Germline CDR1 reads KGHSH; CDR2 reads LQKENI. V trimming: 4 bases; J trimming: 5 bases; junction bases outside the gene matches: 8. The CDR3 is made up of 17 amino acids. The CDR3 here is CASSLGLAGDVLDTQYF. Written as DNA, the CDR3 is TGTGCCAGCTCACTGGGACTAGCGGGAGATGTTCTAGATACGCAGTATTTT. Variable domain in full (rest from reference TRBV18 and TRBJ2-3): NAGVMQNPRHLVRRRGQEARLRCSPMKGHSHVYWYRQLPEEGLKFMVYLQKENIIDESGMPKERFSAEFPKEGPSILRIQQVVRGDSAAYFCASSLGLAGDVLDTQYFGPGTRLTVL.